The 21 T cell receptor beta chains presented below share a single source sample, sequenced in a study of regulatory T cells in long-lasting Graves disease (dated by TCRdb to 2020 to 2022). Library preparation employed multiplex PCR. The reads were generated on an Illumina HiSeq 4000. iRepertoire HTBI primers and Arm-PCR amplification of CDR3 regions were used to construct TCR beta libraries. TCRdb trimmed the raw reads at Q25, called clones with MiXCR and kept productive beta chains. Each record represents a unique CDR3 protein, reported with the most common genes and DNA among its rows. The sample profile shows 350,000 to 450,000 distinct CDR3 sequences; more than 12% of them were found once. In total, the top ten clones hold approximately 15% of the sample. The time point label, as the study defines it: newly diagnosed GD, antithyroid drugs for less than 3 months. For both TCR sequencing and RNA sequencing, RNA was extracted from PBMCs in TRIzol.

These same records also appear under a second study, on T cells in Graves' hyperthyroidism and ophthalmopathy.

The sequencing used peripheral blood mononuclear cells (PBMCs), collected at new diagnosis, from a patient treated with antithyroid drugs. The receptors come from a woman in her 30s with Graves disease. Donor details come from another sample of the same person, matched by shared clones.

This chain uses TRBV19 with TRBJ2-7; D gene uncertain. Trimming shortened V by 1 base and J by 2 bases, and 12 bases separated the two germline ends. Germline CDR1 and CDR2: LNHDA and SQIVND (reference sequence). The CDR3 sequence is 15 residues long. This CDR3 is CASSIAATLTYEQYF. The CDR3 nucleotides are TGTGCCAGTAGTATAGCGGCGACTCTTACCTACGAGCAGTACTTC.

This clonotype was seen many times. The rearrangement links TRBV29-1 to TRBJ2-1; D may be TRBD1 or TRBD2 (6 bases each). Trimming cost V 7 bases and J 1 base, with 11 bases left between them. CDR1 and CDR2 (germline): SQVTM, ANQGSEA. CDR3 length equals 13 residues. The CDR3 DNA follows: TGCAGCGGAGAGGGGGGATCCTACAATGAGCAGTTCTTC. Amino acid sequence: CSGEGGSYNEQFF.

Many counts were recorded for this clonotype. The CDR3 loop is CATSDPGLAGSYNEQFF. DNA for the CDR3: TGTGCCACCAGTGACCCTGGACTAGCGGGATCCTACAATGAGCAGTTCTTC. The V call is TRBV24-1, the J call TRBJ2-1, with TRBD2 matching 12 bases. The germline CDR1 and CDR2 sequences are KGHDR and SFDVKD. After removal of 4 bases from V and 1 base from J, the junction contained 4 bases not matched to a gene. The CDR3 loop spans 17 amino acids.

The chain links TRBV12-3 or TRBV12-4 to TRBJ2-4; 9 bases map to TRBD2. V gave up 6 bases and J gave up 4 bases; unmatched junction bases: 10. The CDR3 runs 16 residues. CDR3 nucleotides: TGTGCCAGCAGCCCTCGGGCGGGGGGGAGGAAAAACATTCAGTACTTC. Protein sequence: CASSPRAGGRKNIQYF.

In its sample, this clonotype was seen many times. The rearrangement uses TRBV30 and TRBJ2-1; a possible D gene is TRBD1 (6 bases). Looked up from germline, CDR1 is GTSNPN and CDR2 is SVGIG (reference sequence). The CDR3 loop spans 12 amino acids. Trimming pared 1 base from V and 6 bases from J, leaving 7 bases between. In DNA, the CDR3 is TGTGCCTGGAGTGCACAGGGCAATGAGCAGTTCTTC. Protein product: CAWSAQGNEQFF.

This clonotype was seen more than once but under ten times. J is TRBJ1-1 and V is TRBV5-1; 9 nucleotides align to TRBD1. Germline V gene data show CDR1 as SGHRS and CDR2 as YFSETQ. CDR3 length: 15 residues. The junction had 7 bases not matched to a gene; V was cut back by 4 bases and J by 3 bases. The CDR3 nucleotides are TGCGCCAGCAGCCTAGGGACAGGGCTGTACACTGAAGCTTTCTTT. This encodes CASSLGTGLYTEAFF.

The V gene is TRBV12-5, the J gene TRBJ1-1; no clear D. V gave up 6 bases and J gave up 4 bases, with 9 bases separating them. CDR3 length: 12 amino acids. Per the germline V gene, CDR1 is LGHNT and CDR2 is FRNRAP. This chain's CDR3 is CASGGPTTEAFF. In nucleotides, the CDR3 is TGTGCTAGTGGGGGCCCCACCACTGAAGCTTTCTTT.

The sample holds a few counts of this clonotype. The chain combines TRBV6-2 or TRBV6-3 with TRBJ2-1; 7 nucleotides match TRBD2. The CDR3 spans 16 residues. CDR1 is MNHEY and CDR2 is SVGEGT in the germline V gene. V was pared by 5 bases and J by 3 bases, with 10 bases of the junction left unmatched. CDR3 protein: CASSEVGRSVYNEQFF. CDR3 nucleotide sequence: TGTGCCAGCAGTGAAGTCGGGAGGTCTGTCTACAATGAGCAGTTCTTC.

This clonotype was picked up many times. The rearrangement uses TRBV6-4 and TRBJ1-2; D not resolved. Trimming pared 5 bases from V and 4 bases from J, leaving 17 bases between. This CDR3 comprises 15 residues. CDR1 is MRHNA, CDR2 SNTAGT, per germline. The CDR3 loop reads CASSPDISRGYGYTF. The CDR3 DNA is TGTGCCAGCAGTCCCGACATCTCCCGGGGCTATGGCTACACCTTC.

This clonotype appeared many times. The J gene is TRBJ2-5, the V gene TRBV12-3 or TRBV12-4; TRBD2 matches 10 bases. J gave up 2 bases and V 4 bases, and 4 bases lay outside the gene matches. This CDR3 comprises 15 residues. DNA for the CDR3: TGTGCCAGCAGTTCTAGCGGGAGAGGACAAGAGACCCAGTACTTC. Amino acid sequence: CASSSSGRGQETQYF.

This clonotype was counted between two and nine times. The rearrangement links TRBV20-1 to TRBJ2-2, with no clear D. There are 15 residues in the CDR3. V gave up 3 bases and J gave up 3 bases, with 14 bases separating them. Germline values: CDR1 DFQATT, CDR2 SNEGSKA (reference sequence). In DNA form, the CDR3 reads TGCAGTGCTAGGAACCTAGATACTGACACCGGGGAGCTGTTTTTT. Protein product: CSARNLDTDTGELFF.

This clonotype was observed many times. This rearrangement joins TRBV13 to TRBJ2-7, with TRBD2 matching over 13 bases. Germline CDR1 and CDR2: PRHDT and FYEKMQ (reference sequence). CDR3 length equals 14 residues. V lost 6 bases, J lost 2 bases, and 1 base stayed unmatched. The CDR3: CASRTSGRAYEQYF. The DNA for the CDR3 is TGTGCCAGCAGAACTAGCGGGAGGGCCTACGAGCAGTACTTC.

This clonotype has a count of ten or more. The chain combines TRBV30 with TRBJ2-7, with D maybe TRBD2 (6 bases). CDR3 length: 16 residues. V lost 0 bases to trimming and J lost 5 bases, with 20 bases between them. CDR1 is GTSNPN, CDR2 SVGIG, per germline (reference sequence). For the CDR3, the DNA is TGTGCCTGGAGTGTTCTCCCCTTGGGGGGAAACGACGAGCAGTACTTC. It translates to CAWSVLPLGGNDEQYF.

In the case of this clonotype: This may come from a read error, since a much larger clone is one base off. CDR3 residues: CASRPGTGSNQPQHF. CDR3 bases: TGTGCCAGCAGACCCGGGACAGGGAGCAATCAGCCCCAGCATTTT. The chain links TRBV7-8 to TRBJ1-5; 9 bases agree with TRBD1. V was clipped by 6 bases and J by 1 base; unmatched bases: 4. CDR3 length equals 15 residues. Germline CDR1 and CDR2: SGHVS and FQNEAQ.

This clonotype was seen repeatedly, ten times or more. This chain links TRBV6-1 with TRBJ2-1; 9 bases map to TRBD2. The V gene end was trimmed by 8 bases and the J gene end by 6 bases; junction bases not matched to a gene: 8. In germline, CDR1 is MNHNS, CDR2 SASEGT. CDR3 length: 14 amino acids. The CDR3: CASGIAGDVNEQFF. The CDR3 coding sequence is TGTGCCAGCGGGATAGCGGGAGATGTCAATGAGCAGTTCTTC.

This clonotype was found many times. The chain employs TRBV20-1 and TRBJ2-3, with 7 bases identical to TRBD2. The CDR3 length is 16 residues. Per the germline V gene, CDR1 is DFQATT and CDR2 is SNEGSKA (reference sequence). V trimming: 5 bases; J trimming: 6 bases; junction bases outside the gene matches: 17. The CDR3 here is CSAPRLALGIEDTQYF. CDR3 coding DNA: TGCAGTGCTCCTCGACTAGCCCTTGGCATAGAGGATACGCAGTATTTT.

This clonotype has ten or more counts. J is TRBJ1-2 and V is TRBV29-1, with no clear D. The CDR3 extends over 11 amino acids. V was shortened by 6 bases and J by 4 bases, with 9 bases between the two germline ends. Germline V gives CDR1 SQVTM, CDR2 ANQGSEA. The CDR3, as DNA: TGCAGCGTGGGCCTCGGCTATGGCTACACCTTC. It yields the protein CSVGLGYGYTF.

In this sample, this clonotype turned up many times. The chain is built from TRBV7-2 and TRBJ2-5, with 9 bases lining up with TRBD1. Germline CDR1 SGHTA, CDR2 FQGNSA. Trimming cost V 2 bases and J 1 base; bases outside gene matches: 11. This CDR3 has 18 amino acids. The CDR3 DNA reads as TGTGCCAGCAGCTTAACGGGGACAGGGAGGGGGCCCCAAGAGACCCAGTACTTC. Translation gives CASSLTGTGRGPQETQYF. Looking up the rest from reference TRBV7-2 and TRBJ2-5 gives the full variable domain: GAGVSQSPSNKVTEKGKDVELRCDPISGHTALYWYRQSLGQGLEFLIYFQGNSAPDKSGLPSDRFSAERTGGSVSTLTIQRTQQEDSAVYLCASSLTGTGRGPQETQYFGPGTRLLVL.

This clonotype was observed many times. The rearrangement uses TRBV27 and TRBJ2-7; possibly TRBD2 for D (5 bases). Trimming cost V 2 bases and J 1 base, with 12 bases left between them. Germline V gene lookup returns CDR1 MNHEY and CDR2 SMNVEV (reference sequence). The CDR3 has 15 amino acids. In DNA, the CDR3 is TGTGCCAGCAGTTTAGCCGGACTGGGATCCTACGAGCAGTACTTC. Its translation is CASSLAGLGSYEQYF.

This clonotype was detected ten times or more. The gene calls are TRBV24-1 and TRBJ2-5, with 10 bases identical to TRBD2. The CDR3 covers 17 residues. From germline, CDR1 is KGHDR and CDR2 SFDVKD. The V segment lost 4 bases and the J segment 3 bases; nucleotides outside the gene matches: 10. DNA for the CDR3: TGTGCCACCAGTGAACTCGGACTAGCGGACACCAAAGAGACCCAGTACTTC. Protein product: CATSELGLADTKETQYF.

This clonotype was found many times. This chain uses TRBV12-3 or TRBV12-4 with TRBJ1-1; D gene uncertain. CDR3 length: 12 amino acids. Trimming stripped 3 bases from V and 8 bases from J, with 10 bases between. The CDR3 sequence is CASSFLGGEAFF. The CDR3 nucleotides read TGTGCCAGCAGTTTTTTGGGCGGAGAAGCTTTCTTT.